A selection of T cell receptor beta chains follows, all from one sample in a study of cytomegalovirus exposure and HLA in healthy donors. TCRdb's copy holds only in-frame clones and misses some; the assay was immunoSEQ multiplex PCR. The sample includes around 160,000 clones, around three quarters of them seen just once. Sequenced sample: PBMCs. The receptors derive from a man between 45 and 60 years old in good health and CMV-seropositive. The CDR3 runs from the conserved cysteine through the conserved F or W. The D gene is left open where the match is weak. Some rows mark clone size as missing; the rest say once, few, many or name a class of expanded clone.

D gene	J gene	clone size	V gene	CDR3 length	CDR3 protein	CDR3 DNA
.	TRBJ2-7	.	TRBV5-6	12	CASSPTGYEQYF	TGTGCCAGCAGCCCGACAGGCTACGAGCAGTACTTC
.	TRBJ2-2	.	TRBV4-3	15	CASSQYSGWTGELFF	TGCGCCAGCAGCCAATATTCGGGATGGACCGGGGAGCTGTTTTTT
TRBD1	TRBJ1-1	.	TRBV5-1	14	CASSSGKGQLEAFF	TGCGCCAGCAGCTCGGGCAAGGGACAGCTTGAAGCTTTCTTT
TRBD2	TRBJ2-1	.	TRBV28	13	CASSFLGTTEQFF	TGTGCCAGCAGTTTCCTCGGGACTACTGAGCAGTTCTTC
TRBD1	TRBJ2-1	.	TRBV4-1	17	CASSQEAGTVSYNEQFF	TGCGCCAGCAGCCAGGAAGCTGGGACAGTCTCCTACAATGAGCAGTTCTTC
TRBD2	TRBJ2-3	.	TRBV7-3	16	CASSLTAGDSADTQYF	TGTGCCAGCAGCTTAACGGCGGGGGATAGTGCAGATACGCAGTATTTT
TRBD1	TRBJ1-1	.	TRBV27	17	CASSSPPGTGSNQEAFF	TGTGCCAGCAGTTCGCCTCCCGGGACAGGGTCGAACCAAGAAGCTTTCTTT
TRBD1	TRBJ2-5	.	TRBV6-6	15	CASSYPDRRQETQYF	TGTGCCAGCAGTTACCCGGACAGGCGACAAGAGACCCAGTACTTC
TRBD1	TRBJ1-2	few	TRBV4-2	17	CASSRETGAPANYGYTF	TGTGCCAGCAGCCGAGAGACAGGGGCCCCGGCTAACTATGGCTACACCTTC
.	TRBJ1-5	few	TRBV27	14	CASSSPGRNQPQHF	TGTGCCAGCAGTTCCCCAGGGCGGAATCAGCCCCAGCATTTT
TRBD2	TRBJ2-2	.	TRBV13	17	CASSYSSGGVNTGELFF	TGTGCCAGCAGCTATTCTAGCGGGGGGGTGAACACCGGGGAGCTGTTTTTT
TRBD1	TRBJ1-6	few	TRBV30	13	CARTGEYNSPLHF	TGTGCCCGGACAGGGGAATATAATTCACCCCTCCACTTT
.	TRBJ2-1	once	TRBV19	16	CASSPPEGGPYNEQFF	TGTGCCAGTAGTCCCCCGGAGGGGGGGCCCTACAATGAGCAGTTCTTC
.	TRBJ1-3	.	TRBV28	16	CASSLKAGLTGNTIYF	TGTGCCAGCAGTTTAAAGGCAGGGCTAACTGGAAACACCATATATTTT
.	TRBJ1-4	.	TRBV21-1	18	CASDPGEDDRATNEKLFF	TGTGCCAGCGACCCCGGGGAAGATGACAGGGCAACTAATGAAAAACTGTTTTTT
.	TRBJ1-1	.	TRBV4-1	15	CASSQVKQVNTEAFF	TGCGCCAGCAGCCAAGTAAAACAGGTGAACACTGAAGCTTTCTTT
.	TRBJ1-4	.	TRBV7-9	18	CASSSSHLAWRRNEKLFF	TGTGCCAGCAGCTCATCCCATCTGGCTTGGAGACGGAATGAAAAACTGTTTTTT
.	TRBJ1-2	few	TRBV29-1	12	CSVAGREDGYTF	TGCAGCGTTGCGGGCAGGGAAGATGGCTACACCTTC
.	TRBJ2-4	.	TRBV7-9	15	CASSLDILAKNIQYF	TGTGCCAGCAGCTTAGACATCCTAGCCAAAAACATTCAGTACTTC
.	TRBJ2-1	.	TRBV5-1	15	CASSLEGASYNEQFF	TGCGCCAGCAGCTTGGAAGGGGCTTCCTACAATGAGCAGTTCTTC
TRBD2	TRBJ2-2	.	TRBV28	17	CASTILAGGQNTGELFF	TGTGCCAGCACCATACTAGCGGGGGGACAGAACACCGGGGAGCTGTTTTTT
TRBD2	TRBJ2-1	.	TRBV5-4	15	CASRYAGGPRNEQFF	TGTGCCAGCAGATATGCGGGGGGGCCGCGTAATGAGCAGTTCTTC
.	TRBJ1-1	few	TRBV25-1	15	CASSERGGILTEAFF	TGTGCCAGCAGTGAGAGGGGAGGGATTTTGACTGAAGCTTTCTTT
.	TRBJ1-1	once	TRBV28	11	CASSLLRASFF	TGTGCCAGCAGTTTACTCAGGGCGTCTTTCTTT